This T cell receptor beta chain was found in a study of cytomegalovirus exposure and HLA in healthy donors. PCR was performed using 60 Vbeta and 13 Jbeta primers. This table comes from immunoSEQ multiplex PCR, and its TCRdb copy is limited to in-frame clones, with some not included. The sample includes tens of thousands of clones, around four fifths of them seen just once. This clone turned up a few times. V was cut by 0 bases and J by 1 base, with 4 bases left in between. The CDR3 covers 13 residues. Looked up from germline, CDR1 is SGHRS and CDR2 is YFSETQ. The origin of this receptor is a middle-aged woman in good health and CMV-seronegative. The chain has TRBV5-1 and TRBJ1-1; no reliable D call. Sequencing was done on a sample of PBMCs. The CDR3 coding sequence is TGCGCCAGCAGCTTGGGGAGGAACACTGAAGCTTTCTTT. This encodes CASSLGRNTEAFF.